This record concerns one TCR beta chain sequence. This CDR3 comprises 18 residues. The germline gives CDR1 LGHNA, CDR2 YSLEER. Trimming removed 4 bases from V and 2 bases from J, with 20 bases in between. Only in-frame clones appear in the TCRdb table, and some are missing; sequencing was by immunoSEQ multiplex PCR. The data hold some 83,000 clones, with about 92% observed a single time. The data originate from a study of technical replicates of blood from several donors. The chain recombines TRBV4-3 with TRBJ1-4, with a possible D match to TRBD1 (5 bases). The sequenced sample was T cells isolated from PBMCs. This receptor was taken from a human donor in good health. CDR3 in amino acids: CASSPGQEGLETNEKLFF. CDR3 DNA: TGCGCCAGCAGCCCGGGGCAGGAGGGCTTGGAGACTAATGAAAAACTGTTTTTT.